This section outlines one T cell receptor beta chain sequence together with its context. Its specificity is not known. The PCR used 60 Vbeta and 13 Jbeta primers. Clones were read by immunoSEQ multiplex PCR, and TCRdb kept only the in-frame ones, dropping some. This table holds over 100,000 clones, about 62% found once. The sample comes from a study of cytomegalovirus exposure and HLA in healthy donors. Study as a whole: Around 79 million unique TCRs, all from HLA-typed donors, were included in an early release of the data. Findings of the study overall: Reports showed the classifier diagnosing cytomegalovirus status with high specificity and sensitivity. TCR beta V segments were, for the most part, productive about 87% or about 30% of the time in an earlier analysis.

This CDR3 has 14 amino acids. Germline V CDR1 and CDR2: GTSNPN, SVGIG (reference sequence). Trimming cost V 5 bases and J 6 bases, with 17 bases left between them. Sample: PBMCs. The receptor's source is a human donor in good health. J is TRBJ2-1 and V is TRBV30, with TRBD2 as a possible D gene (5 bases). Here the CDR3 reads CAWDAPPGSNEQFF. The CDR3, as DNA: TGTGCCTGGGACGCTCCCCCGGGGAGCAATGAGCAGTTCTTC.